One and the same sample provided the 32 T cell receptor beta chains below, sequenced in a study of beta chain features in type 1 diabetes. Investigators reverse transcribed all isolated RNA, so they sequenced expressed TCRB transcripts. Clones were read by immunoSEQ multiplex PCR, and TCRdb kept only the in-frame ones, dropping some. The table lists about 620,000 clones, about 16% of them singletons. What was sequenced was naive CD4+ T cells from blood. Receptors originate from a man aged 18 to 30 in good health.

This rearrangement joins TRBV7-2 to TRBJ1-1; D gene unclear. The CDR3 is 11 amino acids. The V end lost 2 bases, the J end lost 8 bases, and 6 bases lay between the germline ends. Germline V gives CDR1 SGHTA, CDR2 FQGNSA. This CDR3 is CASSLFYEAFF. DNA of the CDR3: TGTGCCAGCAGCTTATTCTACGAAGCTTTCTTT.

This chain joins TRBV5-1 and TRBJ1-1; 7 bases are shared with TRBD1. After removal of 4 bases from V and 7 bases from J, the junction contained 4 bases not matched to a gene. The CDR3 contains 12 residues. Germline V gene lookup returns CDR1 SGHRS and CDR2 YFSETQ. The CDR3 DNA sequence: TGCGCCAGCAGCCCGGGACAGCGTGAAGCTTTCTTT. It is translated as CASSPGQREAFF.

The sample holds a few counts of this clone. The chain is built from TRBV14 and TRBJ1-1, with D uncertain. The CDR3 runs 14 residues. CDR1 SGHDN and CDR2 FVKESK come from the germline V gene. V lost 0 bases to trimming and J lost 5 bases, with 10 bases between them. The CDR3 is CASSQELRRTEAFF. CDR3 in DNA: TGTGCCAGCAGCCAAGAATTGAGGCGGACTGAAGCTTTCTTT.

V gene TRBV4-1 combines with J gene TRBJ2-7; 9 bases fit TRBD2. Trimming cost V 6 bases and J 1 base; bases outside gene matches: 4. CDR3 size: 14 residues. The germline CDR1 and CDR2 sequences are MGHRA and YSYEKL. Here the CDR3 reads CASRRLAVSYEQYF. In DNA, the CDR3 is TGCGCCAGCAGGAGACTAGCGGTTTCCTACGAGCAGTACTTC.

This clone has only a few counts. The rearrangement joins TRBV25-1 to TRBJ2-2; weak D call: TRBD2 (6 bases). With 5 bases removed from V and 4 bases from J, the gap between germline ends came to 20 bases. Germline CDR1 and CDR2: MGHDK and SYGVNS. The CDR3 consists of 17 residues. The CDR3 DNA follows: TGTGCCAGCAGTCTCGGGACTCCCGGCCGTAGCACCGGGGAGCTGTTTTTT. Translated: CASSLGTPGRSTGELFF.

For this clone: Different DNA sequences within this sample yield the same CDR3. V and J are TRBV7-2 and TRBJ2-7; TRBD2 aligns across 14 bases. The length of the CDR3 is 15 residues. In germline, CDR1 is SGHTA, CDR2 FQGNSA. V trimming: 5 bases; J trimming: 4 bases; junction bases outside the gene matches: 4. The CDR3 region is CASSRGTSGSYEQYF. The CDR3, as DNA: TGTGCCAGCAGCCGAGGGACTAGCGGGAGTTACGAGCAGTACTTC.

The chain employs TRBV15 and TRBJ1-2, with a possible D match to TRBD1 (5 bases). Per germline, CDR1 LNHNV and CDR2 YYDKDF (reference sequence). Trimming pared 0 bases from V and 7 bases from J, leaving 12 bases between. There are 14 residues in the CDR3. The CDR3 loop reads CATSRDAGLGGYTF. CDR3 DNA: TGTGCCACCAGCAGAGACGCGGGACTCGGTGGCTACACCTTC.

This clone has more than one count but fewer than ten. The chain employs TRBV7-2 and TRBJ2-2, with TRBD2 matching 7 bases. The trim removed 2 bases at V and 4 bases at J, leaving 7 bases unmatched. CDR1 is SGHTA, CDR2 FQGNSA, per germline. This CDR3 is 16 amino acids long. For the CDR3, the DNA is TGTGCCAGCAGCTTACAAGCGGGGAGGGGCACCGGGGAGCTGTTTTTT. Translation gives CASSLQAGRGTGELFF.

This clone was picked up a small number of times. The V and J genes are TRBV28 and TRBJ2-6; possibly TRBD2 for D (5 bases). Germline-derived CDR1 and CDR2 are MDHEN and SYDVKM. The CDR3 is made up of 16 amino acids. V lost 7 bases and J 4 bases, leaving 17 bases between the germline ends. CDR3 DNA sequence: TGTGCCAGCACCATTATCGGGAAGGCAGGGGCCAACGTCCTGACTTTC. It yields the protein CASTIIGKAGANVLTF.

This clone showed up just a few times. The chain has TRBV2 and TRBJ2-5; TRBD2 agrees at 7 bases. The CDR3 totals 15 residues. Germline V gene data show CDR1 as SNHLY and CDR2 as FYNNEI. With 4 bases clipped from V and 7 bases from J, the junction kept 12 bases outside the gene matches. CDR3 nucleotide sequence: TGTGCCAGCAGTGGGATCGGGACTACCGTAGGGACCCAGTACTTC. Amino acids: CASSGIGTTVGTQYF.

The sample holds a few counts of this clone. This chain joins TRBV25-1 and TRBJ1-2, with D unresolved. The V end lost 1 base, the J end lost 2 bases, and 11 bases lay between the germline ends. Germline CDR1 MGHDK, CDR2 SYGVNS. This CDR3 is 15 amino acids long. Here the CDR3 reads CASSEFVNRNYGYTF. Here the CDR3 DNA reads TGTGCCAGCAGTGAATTCGTAAACAGAAACTATGGCTACACCTTC.

This clone was seen only a few times. The chain carries TRBV27 and TRBJ2-1; D may be TRBD1 (5 bases). From germline, CDR1 is MNHEY and CDR2 SMNVEV (reference sequence). The length of the CDR3 is 15 residues. Deletions cut 2 bases from V and 7 bases from J, with 15 bases between. The CDR3 loop reads CASSLIVRDANEQFF. The DNA for the CDR3 is TGTGCCAGCAGTTTAATCGTCAGGGATGCGAATGAGCAGTTCTTC.

This clone was picked up a small number of times. The J gene is TRBJ2-7, the V gene TRBV11-1; D unclear. The CDR3 sequence is 14 residues long. From germline, CDR1 is SGHAT and CDR2 FQDESV (reference sequence). Trimming left V 5 bases short and J 1 base short, with 12 bases between. The CDR3 DNA reads TGTGCCAGCAGCAGACAAACAGCATCCTACGAGCAGTACTTC. This translates into CASSRQTASYEQYF.

V is TRBV9 and J is TRBJ2-1, with D unclear. Germline CDR1 is SGDLS and CDR2 is YYNGEE. This CDR3 is 16 amino acids long. Between the trimmed V and J ends, which lost 4 bases and 0 bases, there was a span of 14 bases. Here the CDR3 DNA reads TGTGCCAGCAGCCCCCTGGCGGACCTCTCCTACAATGAGCAGTTCTTC. Translating it yields CASSPLADLSYNEQFF.

A few counts support this clone. The chain employs TRBV5-6 and TRBJ2-7; TRBD1 might be the D (6 bases). The germline V gene encodes CDR1 SGHDT and CDR2 YYEEEE. There are 18 residues in the CDR3. V was pared by 0 bases and J by 1 base, with 20 bases between. CDR3 coding DNA: TGTGCCAGCAGCTTGGTCTGGTGGAGGACAGAGTTTTCCTACGAGCAGTACTTC. This codes for CASSLVWWRTEFSYEQYF.

This clone was recorded a few times. This CDR3 reads CASSLGPFQRRNQPQHF. The CDR3 DNA follows: TGTGCCAGCAGCCTGGGCCCTTTTCAGAGGAGAAATCAGCCCCAGCATTTT. V usage is TRBV5-6 and J usage is TRBJ1-5; D gene uncertain. V was pared by 4 bases and J by 4 bases, with 21 bases between. Germline V gene lookup returns CDR1 SGHDT and CDR2 YYEEEE. CDR3 length: 17 residues. Full variable domain (rest looked up from reference TRBV5-6 and TRBJ1-5): DAGVTQSPTHLIKTRGQQVTLRCSPKSGHDTVSWYQQALGQGPQFIFQYYEEEERQRGNFPDRFSGHQFPNYSSELNVNALLLGDSALYLCASSLGPFQRRNQPQHFGDGTRLSIL.

As to this clone: In the same sample, other DNA sequences code for this CDR3. V gene TRBV5-1 combines with J gene TRBJ2-7; D is unclear. V lost 0 bases and J 0 bases, leaving 1 base between the germline ends. The germline V gene has CDR1 SGHRS and CDR2 YFSETQ. There are 12 residues in the CDR3. CDR3 amino acids: CASSLASYEQYF. For the CDR3, the DNA is TGCGCCAGCAGCTTGGCCTCCTACGAGCAGTACTTC.

This clone appeared a few times. The chain joins TRBV7-2 to TRBJ1-2, with D maybe TRBD1 (5 bases). Trimming removed 5 bases from V and 1 base from J, with 14 bases in between. Germline V gene sequence: CDR1 SGHTA, CDR2 FQGNSA. The CDR3 runs 15 residues. In DNA, the CDR3 is TGTGCCAGCAGCCCTCAGGGCCTTTTTAACTATGGCTACACCTTC. Residues: CASSPQGLFNYGYTF.

This clone was counted only a few times. This rearrangement joins TRBV28 to TRBJ2-7, with D possibly TRBD1 on 6 matching bases. The V end was cut by 7 bases, the J end by 7 bases, with 17 bases between. The CDR3 is 13 amino acids. In germline, CDR1 is MDHEN, CDR2 SYDVKM. Here the CDR3 reads CASKAGVLGEQYF. CDR3 DNA: TGTGCCAGCAAGGCAGGGGTCCTAGGGGAGCAGTACTTC.

The chain recombines TRBV6-6 with TRBJ2-7; TRBD1 aligns across 9 bases. This CDR3 is 15 amino acids long. In germline, CDR1 is MNHNY, CDR2 SVGAGI (reference sequence). Germline trimming cut 2 bases from V and 3 bases from J; bases unmatched to any gene: 5. CDR3 residues: CASSYLGQGDYEQYF. The CDR3 region has the DNA TGTGCCAGCAGTTACCTGGGACAGGGAGACTACGAGCAGTACTTC.

V usage is TRBV7-2 and J usage is TRBJ1-1, with 10 positions matching TRBD1. CDR3 length: 15 amino acids. The J segment lost 4 bases and the V segment lost 0 bases, leaving 2 bases of the junction unmatched. Germline lookup yields CDR1 SGHTA and CDR2 FQGNSA. The CDR3: CASSLAGQGFTEAFF. In nucleotides, the CDR3 is TGTGCCAGCAGCTTAGCGGGACAGGGGTTCACTGAAGCTTTCTTT.

This clone has more than one count but fewer than ten. CDR3 DNA: TGTGCCAGCAGCGTAGAAAGCTACAATGAGCAGTTCTTC. This codes for CASSVESYNEQFF. The rearrangement joins TRBV9 to TRBJ2-1; no clear D gene. The CDR3 sequence is 13 residues long. Per the germline V gene, CDR1 is SGDLS and CDR2 is YYNGEE. V lost 0 bases, J lost 3 bases, and 4 bases lay in between.

The rearrangement uses TRBV7-9 and TRBJ2-2, with unresolved D. Germline CDR1 reads SEHNR; CDR2 reads FQNEAQ (reference sequence). This CDR3 contains 14 residues. The ends were cut back, 5 bases at V and 5 bases at J, with 12 bases in the middle. CDR3 sequence reads: CASSHLTWTGELFF. CDR3 bases: TGTGCCAGCAGCCACTTGACATGGACCGGGGAGCTGTTTTTT.

The V call is TRBV7-2, the J call TRBJ1-2; possibly TRBD1 for D (6 bases). This CDR3 region has 14 residues. Trimming shortened V by 2 bases and J by 2 bases, and 9 bases separated the two germline ends. Per the germline V gene, CDR1 is SGHTA and CDR2 is FQGNSA. The CDR3 is CASSLKGQNYGYTF. The CDR3 DNA sequence: TGTGCCAGCAGCTTAAAAGGACAGAACTATGGCTACACCTTC.

This chain joins TRBV30 and TRBJ2-5, with 7 bases lining up with TRBD1. Matching the DNA end better, TRBJ2-7 makes the J call doubtful. This CDR3 contains 13 residues. The germline gives CDR1 GTSNPN, CDR2 SVGIG (reference sequence). In DNA, the CDR3 is TGTGCCTGGACCGGGACAGTTCCCTACGAGCAGTACTTC. The encoded protein is CAWTGTVPYEQYF.

On this clone: This sample includes further DNA sequences coding for the same CDR3. The genes are TRBV4-2 and TRBJ1-5; D is ambiguous. The CDR3 spans 14 residues. CDR1 and CDR2 (germline): LGHNA, YNFKEQ. The V end lost 2 bases, the J end lost 0 bases, and 5 bases lay between the germline ends. The DNA of the CDR3 is TGTGCCAGCAGCCAATTAGGTAGCAATCAGCCCCAGCATTTT. This gives the protein CASSQLGSNQPQHF.

This clone appeared a few times. V usage is TRBV6-5 and J usage is TRBJ2-5; 7 nucleotides line up with TRBD1. The CDR3 is 15 residues long. Per the germline V gene, CDR1 is MNHEY and CDR2 is SVGAGI. Trimming took 7 bases from V and 1 from J; bases not matched to a gene: 9. The CDR3 reads CASIAQGVGQETQYF. The CDR3, as DNA: TGTGCCAGCATTGCCCAGGGGGTTGGCCAAGAGACCCAGTACTTC.

This clone was seen a few times. The chain uses TRBV30 and TRBJ1-6; D gene ambiguous. The V end lost 2 bases, the J end lost 5 bases, and 7 bases lay between the germline ends. The CDR3 spans 13 residues. CDR1 is GTSNPN, CDR2 SVGIG, per germline (reference sequence). CDR3 residues: CAWSKGDNSPLHF. In DNA, the CDR3 is TGTGCCTGGAGTAAGGGAGATAATTCACCCCTCCACTTT. Full variable domain (outside the CDR3, taken from reference TRBV30 and TRBJ1-6): SQTIHQWPATLVQPVGSPLSLECTVEGTSNPNLYWYRQAAGRGLQLLFYSVGIGQISSEVPQNLSASRPQDRQFILSSKKLLLSDSGFYLCAWSKGDNSPLHFGNGTRLTVT.

This clone has more than one count but fewer than ten. This chain links TRBV14 with TRBJ1-1; D unresolved. This CDR3 region has 14 residues. V lost 0 bases and J 6 bases, leaving 11 bases between the germline ends. Per the germline V gene, CDR1 is SGHDN and CDR2 is FVKESK. CDR3 nucleotide sequence: TGTGCCAGCAGCCAAGATGGTGGGAGGGCTGAAGCTTTCTTT. Translating it yields CASSQDGGRAEAFF.

This chain uses TRBV7-3 with TRBJ2-7, with 9 bases fitting TRBD1. The CDR3 runs to 13 residues. Germline V gives CDR1 SGHTA, CDR2 FQGTGA. Trimming removed 5 bases from V and 5 bases from J; junction bases left unmatched: 4. The CDR3 DNA reads as TGTGCCAGCAGCCGGGACAGGGCTAACGAGCAGTACTTC. Residues: CASSRDRANEQYF. Variable domain in full (rest from reference TRBV7-3 and TRBJ2-7): GAGVSQTPSNKVTEKGKYVELRCDPISGHTALYWYRQSLGQGPEFLIYFQGTGAADDSGLPNDRFFAVRPEGSVSTLKIQRTERGDSAVYLCASSRDRANEQYFGPGTRLTVT.

This clone came up a few times. The J gene is TRBJ1-5, the V gene TRBV7-9; no firm D call. V lost 5 bases to trimming and J lost 6 bases, with 17 bases between them. The germline CDR1 and CDR2 sequences are SEHNR and FQNEAQ (reference sequence). The CDR3 runs to 15 residues. The CDR3 DNA reads as TGTGCCAGCAGCGTTGGGGTAGGCGAGAGTCAGCCCCAGCATTTT. Residues: CASSVGVGESQPQHF.

This clone has a handful of counts. Here the CDR3 reads CATSRAAVNTEAFF. DNA of the CDR3: TGTGCCACCAGCAGAGCGGCAGTGAACACTGAAGCTTTCTTT. This chain links TRBV15 with TRBJ1-1; D gene ambiguous. From germline, CDR1 is LNHNV and CDR2 YYDKDF (reference sequence). This CDR3 contains 14 residues. The V gene lost 1 base and the J gene lost 0 bases, with 6 bases spanning the gap.